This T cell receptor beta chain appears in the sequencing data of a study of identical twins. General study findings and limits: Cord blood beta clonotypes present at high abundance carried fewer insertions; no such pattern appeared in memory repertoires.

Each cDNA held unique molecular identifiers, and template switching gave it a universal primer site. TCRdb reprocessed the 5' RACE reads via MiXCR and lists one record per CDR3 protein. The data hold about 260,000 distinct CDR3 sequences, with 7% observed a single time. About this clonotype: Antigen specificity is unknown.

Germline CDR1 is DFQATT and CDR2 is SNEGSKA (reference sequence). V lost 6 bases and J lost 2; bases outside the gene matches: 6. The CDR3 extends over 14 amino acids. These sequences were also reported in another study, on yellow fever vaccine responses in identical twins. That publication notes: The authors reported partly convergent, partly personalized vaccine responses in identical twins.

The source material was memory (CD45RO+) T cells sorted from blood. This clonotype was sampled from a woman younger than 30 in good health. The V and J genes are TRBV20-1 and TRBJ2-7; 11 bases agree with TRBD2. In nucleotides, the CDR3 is TGCAGTGCCGCGTCGACTAGCGGGACCTACGAGCAGTACTTC. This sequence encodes CSAASTSGTYEQYF.